A selection of T cell receptor beta chains follows, all from one sample in a study of spatial heterogeneity in lung cancer. One entry per CDR3 protein, called by TCRdb with MiXCR from the 5' RACE reads. Of 4,500 to 7,000 distinct CDR3 sequences listed, more than 4% were seen once; the top ten hold over 20%. Here the sequenced sample was lung tumor tissue, taken at surgery. The receptors originated from a male donor with early-stage non-small cell lung cancer. CDR3s include the opening cysteine and the closing phenylalanine or tryptophan. The order of the fields is J gene, clone size, V gene, D gene, CDR3 protein, CDR3 DNA. A D gene is named only where the DNA matches it firmly. The size field is filled for only some rows; it gives once, few, many or a size class.

TRBJ1-3 | many | TRBV5-6 | - | CASSSGVGLDGGNTIYF | TGTGCCAGCAGCTCCGGGGTAGGGCTAGACGGTGGAAACACCATATATTTT
TRBJ2-1 | medium-sized | TRBV20-1 | - | CSAGTPTVYNEQFF | TGCAGTGCTGGGACACCCACCGTCTACAATGAGCAGTTCTTC
TRBJ2-7 | few | TRBV15 | TRBD1 | CATSRGGDRAYEQYF | TGTGCCACCAGCAGAGGAGGGGACAGAGCCTACGAGCAGTACTTC
TRBJ1-1 | many | TRBV30 | - | CAWSPSRDTEAFF | TGTGCCTGGAGCCCATCCAGGGACACTGAAGCTTTCTTT
TRBJ2-2 | large | TRBV24-1 | - | CAAHSGNTGELFF | TGTGCCGCCCATAGCGGGAACACCGGGGAGCTGTTTTTT
TRBJ1-2 | many | TRBV4-1 | TRBD1 | CASSQAHGTGYGYTF | TGCGCCAGCAGCCAAGCCCACGGGACAGGCTATGGCTACACCTTC
TRBJ2-3 | many | TRBV7-8 | - | CASSVTGAQYF | TGTGCCAGCAGCGTTACGGGGGCGCAGTATTTT
TRBJ2-7 | many | TRBV2 | - | CASSRRQGNYEQYF | TGTGCCAGCAGTCGGCGGCAGGGAAACTACGAGCAGTACTTC
TRBJ2-1 | - | TRBV7-6 | TRBD2 | CASSFGSGISEQFF | TGTGCTAGCAGCTTTGGTAGCGGGATAAGTGAGCAGTTCTTC
TRBJ1-1 | many | TRBV15 | - | CATSRVIGGLTEAFF | TGTGCCACCAGCAGAGTGATTGGGGGGCTGACTGAAGCTTTCTTT
TRBJ2-1 | many | TRBV7-8 | - | CASGQYNEQFF | TGTGCCAGCGGACAGTACAATGAGCAGTTCTTC
TRBJ1-5 | many | TRBV6-6 | - | CASSYAHPQPQHF | TGTGCCAGCAGTTATGCCCACCCCCAGCCCCAGCATTTT
TRBJ1-1 | medium-sized | TRBV20-1 | - | CSAGDTGLNTEAFF | TGCAGTGCCGGGGACACGGGTCTGAACACTGAAGCTTTCTTT
TRBJ1-2 | - | TRBV7-9 | - | CASNSQGFSYGYTF | TGTGCCAGCAACTCTCAGGGGTTTTCCTATGGCTACACCTTC
TRBJ1-5 | medium-sized | TRBV7-9 | - | CASSSGPQPQHF | TGTGCCAGCAGCTCCGGGCCACAGCCCCAGCATTTT
TRBJ1-2 | many | TRBV7-9 | - | CASSLDWNYGYTF | TGTGCCAGCAGCTTAGACTGGAACTATGGCTACACCTTC
TRBJ1-1 | many | TRBV6-5 | - | CATAGSGGGVEAFF | TGTGCCACGGCGGGGTCCGGAGGAGGAGTTGAAGCTTTCTTT
TRBJ2-2 | few | TRBV1 | - | CTSSQGQPGLAGEGPGELFF | TGCACCAGCAGCCAGGGGCAACCAGGACTAGCGGGAGAGGGACCCGGGGAGCTGTTTTTT
TRBJ2-3 | many | TRBV6-5 | TRBD2 | CASSLLAGAGTDTQYF | TGTGCCAGCAGTTTACTAGCGGGAGCCGGCACAGATACGCAGTATTTT
TRBJ1-1 | many | TRBV6-5 | - | CASSYSRARDGSNTEAFF | TGTGCCAGCAGTTACTCGAGGGCCAGGGACGGATCGAACACTGAAGCTTTCTTT
TRBJ2-1 | many | TRBV7-8 | TRBD2 | CASSQLAGEKDEQFF | TGTGCCAGCAGCCAACTAGCGGGAGAGAAGGATGAGCAGTTCTTC
TRBJ2-2 | many | TRBV7-9 | - | CASRDTGELFF | TGTGCCAGCCGAGACACCGGGGAGCTGTTTTTT
TRBJ2-3 | many | TRBV5-1 | TRBD1 | CASVMGQGTGDTQYF | TGCGCCAGCGTGATGGGACAGGGAACAGGAGATACGCAGTATTTT
TRBJ2-3 | many | TRBV12-3/TRBV12-4 | TRBD1 | CASSLGQGRTDTQYF | TGTGCCAGCAGTTTGGGACAGGGGCGCACAGATACGCAGTATTTT
TRBJ1-2 | medium-sized | TRBV6-5 | - | CASSYGGDYGYTF | TGTGCCAGCAGTTACGGGGGTGACTATGGCTACACCTTC
TRBJ1-1 | many | TRBV27 | TRBD1 | CASSQGQGYTEAFF | TGTGCCAGCAGTCAGGGACAGGGGTACACTGAAGCTTTCTTT
TRBJ2-7 | few | TRBV6-5 | - | CASRVGLGQGDDEQYF | TGTGCCAGCAGAGTGGGACTCGGGCAGGGGGATGACGAGCAGTACTTC
TRBJ1-3 | medium-sized | TRBV19 | TRBD1 | CASSLTGEESSGNTIYF | TGTGCCAGTAGCCTGACAGGGGAGGAGAGCTCTGGAAACACCATATATTTT